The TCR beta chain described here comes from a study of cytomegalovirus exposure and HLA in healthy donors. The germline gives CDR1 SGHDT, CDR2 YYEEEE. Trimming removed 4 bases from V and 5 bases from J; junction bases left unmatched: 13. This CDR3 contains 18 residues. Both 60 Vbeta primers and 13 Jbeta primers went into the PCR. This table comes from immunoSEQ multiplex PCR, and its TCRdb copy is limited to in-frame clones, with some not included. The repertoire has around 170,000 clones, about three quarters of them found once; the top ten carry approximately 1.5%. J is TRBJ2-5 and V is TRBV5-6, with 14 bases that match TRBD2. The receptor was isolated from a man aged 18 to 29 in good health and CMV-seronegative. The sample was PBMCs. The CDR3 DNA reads TGTGCCAGCAGCAGGGGGACGGGACTAGCGGGAGTTTCGGAGACCCAGTACTTC. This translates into CASSRGTGLAGVSETQYF. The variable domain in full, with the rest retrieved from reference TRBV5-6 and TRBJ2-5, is DAGVTQSPTHLIKTRGQQVTLRCSPKSGHDTVSWYQQALGQGPQFIFQYYEEEERQRGNFPDRFSGHQFPNYSSELNVNALLLGDSALYLCASSRGTGLAGVSETQYFGPGTRLLVL.